These 3 T cell receptor beta chains came from one sample sequenced in a study of T cell responses to AZD1222 COVID-19 vaccine. Profiled with immunoSEQ multiplex PCR; TCRdb holds only in-frame clones, not every one. This sample yields 100,000 to 130,000 clones, of which 70% to 90% are seen a single time; about 7% belongs to the top ten. The specimen comprised peripheral blood, sampled on day 0 of AZD1222 vaccination. Every receptor here comes from an adult in good health.

The chain links TRBV27 to TRBJ1-5; D gene ambiguous. The CDR3 sequence is 12 residues long. Germline assignment: CDR1 MNHEY and CDR2 SMNVEV (reference sequence). The V and J ends lost 7 bases and 2 bases respectively, with 6 bases between them. This chain's CDR3 is CASKRGNQPQHF. CDR3 bases: TGTGCCAGCAAGAGGGGCAATCAGCCCCAGCATTTT.

The rearrangement uses TRBV18 and TRBJ1-5, with D possibly being TRBD1 (5 bases). The CDR3 is 16 amino acids. V was clipped by 5 bases and J by 2 bases, with 16 bases between them. CDR1 is KGHSH, CDR2 LQKENI, per germline. CDR3 protein: CASSSPATGGNQPQHF. Written as DNA, the CDR3 is TGTGCCAGCTCAAGCCCTGCCACAGGAGGCAATCAGCCCCAGCATTTT.

About this clone: At one of its ends the junction is not consistent with the germline gene, which may arise from a read error. The V call is TRBV19, the J call TRBJ1-4; D not certain. This CDR3 region has 14 residues. The germline CDR1 and CDR2 sequences are LNHDA and SQIVND (reference sequence). CDR3 nucleotide sequence: TGTGCCAGTAGTTTAGAAGCAACTAATGAAAAACTGTTTTTT. This encodes CASSLEATNEKLFF.